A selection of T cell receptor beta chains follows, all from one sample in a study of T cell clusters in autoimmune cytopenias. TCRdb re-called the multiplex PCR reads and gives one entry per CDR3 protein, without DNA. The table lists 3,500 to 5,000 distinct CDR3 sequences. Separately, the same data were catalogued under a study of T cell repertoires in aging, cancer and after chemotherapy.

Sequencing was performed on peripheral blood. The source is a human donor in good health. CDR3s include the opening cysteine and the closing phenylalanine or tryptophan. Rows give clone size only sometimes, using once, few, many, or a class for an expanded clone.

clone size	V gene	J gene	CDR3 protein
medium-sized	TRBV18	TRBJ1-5	CASSPGDNQPQHF
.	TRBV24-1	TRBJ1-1	CATSDSGQGNEAFF
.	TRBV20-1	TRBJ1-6	CSARVAGQLNSPLHF
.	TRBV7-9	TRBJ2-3	CASSLAGGTDTQYF
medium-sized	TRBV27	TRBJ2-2	CASRPGGAANTGELFF
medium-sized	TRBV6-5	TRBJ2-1	CASSYSSGLGVYNEQFF
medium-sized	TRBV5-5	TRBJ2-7	CASSFSRGYEQYF
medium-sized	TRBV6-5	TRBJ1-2	CASSYGQPEVYGYTF
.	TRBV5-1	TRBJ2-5	CASSLSRAQETQYF
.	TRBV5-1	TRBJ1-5	CASSLELNQPQHF
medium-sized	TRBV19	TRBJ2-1	CASSLGQETYNEQFF